This T cell receptor (beta chain) appears in the sequencing data of a study of blood T cell repertoires in COVID-19. Study context: T cells, B-cell-depleted T cells, or PBMCs provided the cDNA or gDNA that served as material.

The assay was immunoSEQ multiplex PCR, and TCRdb's table has in-frame clones only and misses some. The profile shows over 250,000 clones, over 75% of them singletons. Germline CDR1 LNHDA, CDR2 SQIVND (reference sequence). The CDR3 runs 13 residues. V lost 5 bases, J lost 2 bases, and 1 base stayed unmatched. The TCR comes from a human donor in a cohort sampled during active COVID-19. The source material was peripheral blood. V usage is TRBV19 and J usage is TRBJ2-3; 7 bases align to TRBD2. The DNA for the CDR3 is TGTGCCAGTAGTGAGCGGGACACAGATACGCAGTATTTT. Translating it yields CASSERDTDTQYF.